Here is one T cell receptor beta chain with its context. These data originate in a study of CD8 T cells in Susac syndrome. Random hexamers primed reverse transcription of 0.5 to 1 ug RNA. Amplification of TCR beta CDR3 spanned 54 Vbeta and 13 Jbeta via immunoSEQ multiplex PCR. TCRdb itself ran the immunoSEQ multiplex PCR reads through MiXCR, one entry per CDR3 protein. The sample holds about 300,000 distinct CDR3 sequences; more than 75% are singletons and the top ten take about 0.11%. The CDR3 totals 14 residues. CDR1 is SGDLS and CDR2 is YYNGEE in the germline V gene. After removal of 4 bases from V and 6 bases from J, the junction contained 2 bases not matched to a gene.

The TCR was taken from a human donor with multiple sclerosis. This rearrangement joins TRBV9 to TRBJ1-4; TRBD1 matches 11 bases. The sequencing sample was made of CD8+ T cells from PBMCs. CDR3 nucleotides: TGTGCCAGCAGCCGGACAGGGGGCTATGAAAAACTGTTTTTT. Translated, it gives CASSRTGGYEKLFF.